This T cell receptor (beta chain) stems from a study of long-term antiretroviral therapy in people with HIV (dated by TCRdb to 2022 to 2024). Regarding the research as a whole: The earliest samples were collected about a decade before the 2015 WHO recommendation for immediate ART, when ART was typically delayed until CD4 counts fell. The cohort contributed under 200 cryopreserved PBMC samples from 30 adults with confirmed HIV infection, collected serially over a mean of approximately 6 years (range 1-12). A retrospective serial study tested whether changes in peripheral blood TRB repertoire composition and diversity were associated with ART initiation and durable HIV suppression. Of the approximately 32 participants with HIV, 10 to 11 were female. No cross-contamination during QIAcube processing was seen in test extractions of a monoclonal T-cell line run alongside around 31 polyclonal samples.

Inclusion was restricted to participants for whom at least one PBMC sample before ART initiation and at least two post-ART samples were available. All participants with HIV were treated in the United States of America. Before DNA extraction, cryopreserved samples of roughly 0.9-11 million PBMC were thawed and washed. At the time of the earliest PBMC sample, participants with HIV were aged between 23 and 54 years. PBMC samples from each participant spanned 1-4 timepoints before ART initiation and 2-8 timepoints after ART initiation, with a median of 7 samples. For every participant, serial HIV viral load, CD4+ T-cell count, ART history and demographic data were obtained. Using a Qiagen kit on a QIAcube, genomic DNA was extracted from unsorted PBMC, with samples processed in batches of 12. General study outcomes and caveats: The repertoire was dominated across all time points by expanded TRB clones identified before ART initiation, although this dominance was seen to fluctuate and to decrease in many PLHIV after ART. Inferences about post-ART repertoire changes are limited because no data were available on ART adherence, viral resistance or therapy changes. Compared with controls, HIV repertoires had narrower CDR3 length ranges, and the network structure pointed to an antigen-experienced repertoire that shifted only slightly toward naive after ART. Because pre-ART samples had limited cell numbers, profiling was done on unsorted PBMC rather than on sorted CD4+ and CD8+ T cells. Starting ART was linked to a significant rise in TRB diversity, yet even after long-term ART the diversity remained significantly lower than in transplant donor controls. The samples were dated from the mid-2000s to the late 2010s, and the ART regimens that were used may be less effective than current ART regimens. Since PBMC availability was limited, sequencing covered only the TCR beta chain, with no alpha chain pairing.

About this clone: What antigen it recognizes has not been identified. Base qualities are not provided; no much larger clone lies one nucleotide away.

The immunoSEQ hsTCRB v3.0 assay was used at survey level resolution for TRB variable region sequencing. TRB sequencing targeted a depth of 40,000-50,000 T-cell genomes per sample. TRB libraries were pooled and sequenced on an Illumina MiSeq using a v3 150-cycle kit. In the authors' own workflow: Repertoire analysis ran in R within a reproducible Nextflow workflow covering QC, data transformation and analysis. LymphoSeq2, an R package for AIRR-Seq data exploration, was used to implement custom analyses. Several samples that yielded fewer than 5000 total TRB sequences were excluded, so that some 190 HIV repertoires were analyzed. Among the approximately 180 retained HIV repertoires, about 59 were collected before ART initiation and roughly 130 were collected after ART initiation. Repertoires were downsampled to 5000 TRB nucleotide sequences, with summary statistics averaged over 100 downsampling iterations. Only TRB sequences with CDR3 regions of at least seven amino acids were retained for analysis. Diversity was measured with a Shannon entropy-derived clonality score and the Gini coefficient. In the repertoire networks, any two of the top 5000 CDR3 amino acid sequences were connected whenever the two sequences differed by an edit distance of one. For TRB CDR3 amino acid sequences, GLIPH2 was used to predict antigen specificity groups and MHC restriction. To flag known associations with CMV, EBV, HIV or tissue antigens, CDR3 amino acid sequences were compared against VDJdb and McPAS-TCR. Pre-ART, post-ART and control groups were compared with Wilcoxon signed-rank tests and Holm-Bonferroni correction. Sourced from immuneACCESS, this table was stored by TCRdb with only in-frame sequences that have V and J called. A share of the clones is absent; for the studies checked, an unresolved V gene accounts for under half, and the remainder has no known explanation. The DNA gave D and trimming, while V, J and clone size come from that table. Present in this sample are some 27,000 clones, about 93% of which were seen just once. Of the sample, around 6% is held by the ten largest clones.

The germline V gene (reference sequence) gives CDR1 as MNHNY and CDR2 as SVGAGI. The CDR3 holds 15 amino acids from the cysteine to the phenylalanine. CDR3 DNA is the only sequence kept; it has 45 bases, read in frame from the first base. The junction shows trimming of 0 bases on V and 5 bases on J, plus 13 bases between the germline ends. This sample comprised unsorted PBMCs, obtained approximately 6.3 years after starting antiretroviral therapy. This chain joins TRBV6-6 to TRBJ1-1; possibly the D gene is TRBD1, per 5 matching bases. The TCR sequence derives from a woman between 40 and 55 years old with HIV. This receptor has the CDR3 CASSYSARERTEAFF. Read as DNA, the sequence is TGTGCCAGCAGTTACTCCGCCAGGGAACGGACTGAAGCTTTCTTT.